This T cell receptor beta chain was obtained from a study of blood T cell repertoires in COVID-19. On the study more broadly: There were acute and convalescent COVID-19 samples, and they came from the United States, Italy and Spain. The cDNA or gDNA used as material had been derived from T cells, B-cell-depleted T cells, or PBMCs.

In the source study's methods: Amplified reference gene primers provided the basis for estimating nucleated cell counts. The method was immunoSEQ multiplex PCR; TCRdb's version includes in-frame clones alone and lacks a portion of them. V and J calls and clone size come straight from that table; D and trimming were deduced from the DNA. Of tens of thousands of clones listed, 79% are singletons. V shed 4 bases and J 2 bases; nucleotides not matched to a gene: 1. This CDR3 comprises 12 residues. Germline CDR1 is SQVTM and CDR2 is ANQGSEA. The rearrangement uses TRBV29-1 and TRBJ2-5; the match to TRBD2 covers 7 bases. The sequencing input was peripheral blood. The source of this sequence is a man between 60 and 75 years old with active or convalescent COVID-19. CDR3 loop: CSVVGLQETQYF. Here the CDR3 DNA reads TGCAGCGTTGTGGGACTACAAGAGACCCAGTACTTC.